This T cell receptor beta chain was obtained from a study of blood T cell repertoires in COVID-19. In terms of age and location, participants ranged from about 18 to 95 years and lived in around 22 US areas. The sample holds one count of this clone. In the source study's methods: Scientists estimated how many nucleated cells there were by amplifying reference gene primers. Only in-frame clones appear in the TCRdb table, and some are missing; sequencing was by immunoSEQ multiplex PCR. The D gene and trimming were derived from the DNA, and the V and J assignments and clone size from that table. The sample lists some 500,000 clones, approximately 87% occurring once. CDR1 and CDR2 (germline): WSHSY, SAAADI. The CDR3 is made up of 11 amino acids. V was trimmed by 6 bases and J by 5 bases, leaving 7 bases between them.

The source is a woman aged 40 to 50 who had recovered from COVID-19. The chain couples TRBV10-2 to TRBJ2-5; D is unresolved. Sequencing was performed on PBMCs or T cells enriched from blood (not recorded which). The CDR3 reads CASRTDETQYF. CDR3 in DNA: TGCGCCAGCAGGACTGATGAGACCCAGTACTTC.